The clone carrying this T cell receptor beta chain has at least ten counts. As yet, its antigen is unknown. This CDR3 spans 15 amino acids. V gave up 6 bases and J gave up 3 bases, with 16 bases separating them. The germline gives CDR1 ENHRY, CDR2 SYGVKD. TCR beta CDR3 regions came from multiplex PCR with 32 forward V and 13 reverse J primers. TCRdb fed the multiplex PCR reads into MiXCR, producing one record per CDR3 protein. The sample includes 9,400 or so distinct CDR3 sequences, approximately 31% of them seen just once. The data were obtained in a study of immune heterogeneity within non-small cell lung tumors. Study results and limitations: Identical dominant CDR3 beta clonotypes recurred across tumor sites within a patient, alongside site-unique high-frequency clones. Although only moderate, the correlation of local T-cell clonality with local tumor mutational burden was significant (R 0.3 to 0.4).

For each sample, template was 450 to 750 ng of bulk tumor genomic DNA. Far-apart biopsies, several per primary tumor, were taken during surgery. Untreated, newly diagnosed non-small cell lung cancer patients underwent curative surgery. The sequenced material came from lung tumor tissue. V usage is TRBV10-3 and J usage is TRBJ2-3; D not resolved. The TCR was taken from a man aged 55 to 70 with non-small cell lung cancer. CDR3 bases: TGTGCCATCAGACCTTTTGGTTCCCGAACAGATACGCAGTATTTT. Translated, it gives CAIRPFGSRTDTQYF.